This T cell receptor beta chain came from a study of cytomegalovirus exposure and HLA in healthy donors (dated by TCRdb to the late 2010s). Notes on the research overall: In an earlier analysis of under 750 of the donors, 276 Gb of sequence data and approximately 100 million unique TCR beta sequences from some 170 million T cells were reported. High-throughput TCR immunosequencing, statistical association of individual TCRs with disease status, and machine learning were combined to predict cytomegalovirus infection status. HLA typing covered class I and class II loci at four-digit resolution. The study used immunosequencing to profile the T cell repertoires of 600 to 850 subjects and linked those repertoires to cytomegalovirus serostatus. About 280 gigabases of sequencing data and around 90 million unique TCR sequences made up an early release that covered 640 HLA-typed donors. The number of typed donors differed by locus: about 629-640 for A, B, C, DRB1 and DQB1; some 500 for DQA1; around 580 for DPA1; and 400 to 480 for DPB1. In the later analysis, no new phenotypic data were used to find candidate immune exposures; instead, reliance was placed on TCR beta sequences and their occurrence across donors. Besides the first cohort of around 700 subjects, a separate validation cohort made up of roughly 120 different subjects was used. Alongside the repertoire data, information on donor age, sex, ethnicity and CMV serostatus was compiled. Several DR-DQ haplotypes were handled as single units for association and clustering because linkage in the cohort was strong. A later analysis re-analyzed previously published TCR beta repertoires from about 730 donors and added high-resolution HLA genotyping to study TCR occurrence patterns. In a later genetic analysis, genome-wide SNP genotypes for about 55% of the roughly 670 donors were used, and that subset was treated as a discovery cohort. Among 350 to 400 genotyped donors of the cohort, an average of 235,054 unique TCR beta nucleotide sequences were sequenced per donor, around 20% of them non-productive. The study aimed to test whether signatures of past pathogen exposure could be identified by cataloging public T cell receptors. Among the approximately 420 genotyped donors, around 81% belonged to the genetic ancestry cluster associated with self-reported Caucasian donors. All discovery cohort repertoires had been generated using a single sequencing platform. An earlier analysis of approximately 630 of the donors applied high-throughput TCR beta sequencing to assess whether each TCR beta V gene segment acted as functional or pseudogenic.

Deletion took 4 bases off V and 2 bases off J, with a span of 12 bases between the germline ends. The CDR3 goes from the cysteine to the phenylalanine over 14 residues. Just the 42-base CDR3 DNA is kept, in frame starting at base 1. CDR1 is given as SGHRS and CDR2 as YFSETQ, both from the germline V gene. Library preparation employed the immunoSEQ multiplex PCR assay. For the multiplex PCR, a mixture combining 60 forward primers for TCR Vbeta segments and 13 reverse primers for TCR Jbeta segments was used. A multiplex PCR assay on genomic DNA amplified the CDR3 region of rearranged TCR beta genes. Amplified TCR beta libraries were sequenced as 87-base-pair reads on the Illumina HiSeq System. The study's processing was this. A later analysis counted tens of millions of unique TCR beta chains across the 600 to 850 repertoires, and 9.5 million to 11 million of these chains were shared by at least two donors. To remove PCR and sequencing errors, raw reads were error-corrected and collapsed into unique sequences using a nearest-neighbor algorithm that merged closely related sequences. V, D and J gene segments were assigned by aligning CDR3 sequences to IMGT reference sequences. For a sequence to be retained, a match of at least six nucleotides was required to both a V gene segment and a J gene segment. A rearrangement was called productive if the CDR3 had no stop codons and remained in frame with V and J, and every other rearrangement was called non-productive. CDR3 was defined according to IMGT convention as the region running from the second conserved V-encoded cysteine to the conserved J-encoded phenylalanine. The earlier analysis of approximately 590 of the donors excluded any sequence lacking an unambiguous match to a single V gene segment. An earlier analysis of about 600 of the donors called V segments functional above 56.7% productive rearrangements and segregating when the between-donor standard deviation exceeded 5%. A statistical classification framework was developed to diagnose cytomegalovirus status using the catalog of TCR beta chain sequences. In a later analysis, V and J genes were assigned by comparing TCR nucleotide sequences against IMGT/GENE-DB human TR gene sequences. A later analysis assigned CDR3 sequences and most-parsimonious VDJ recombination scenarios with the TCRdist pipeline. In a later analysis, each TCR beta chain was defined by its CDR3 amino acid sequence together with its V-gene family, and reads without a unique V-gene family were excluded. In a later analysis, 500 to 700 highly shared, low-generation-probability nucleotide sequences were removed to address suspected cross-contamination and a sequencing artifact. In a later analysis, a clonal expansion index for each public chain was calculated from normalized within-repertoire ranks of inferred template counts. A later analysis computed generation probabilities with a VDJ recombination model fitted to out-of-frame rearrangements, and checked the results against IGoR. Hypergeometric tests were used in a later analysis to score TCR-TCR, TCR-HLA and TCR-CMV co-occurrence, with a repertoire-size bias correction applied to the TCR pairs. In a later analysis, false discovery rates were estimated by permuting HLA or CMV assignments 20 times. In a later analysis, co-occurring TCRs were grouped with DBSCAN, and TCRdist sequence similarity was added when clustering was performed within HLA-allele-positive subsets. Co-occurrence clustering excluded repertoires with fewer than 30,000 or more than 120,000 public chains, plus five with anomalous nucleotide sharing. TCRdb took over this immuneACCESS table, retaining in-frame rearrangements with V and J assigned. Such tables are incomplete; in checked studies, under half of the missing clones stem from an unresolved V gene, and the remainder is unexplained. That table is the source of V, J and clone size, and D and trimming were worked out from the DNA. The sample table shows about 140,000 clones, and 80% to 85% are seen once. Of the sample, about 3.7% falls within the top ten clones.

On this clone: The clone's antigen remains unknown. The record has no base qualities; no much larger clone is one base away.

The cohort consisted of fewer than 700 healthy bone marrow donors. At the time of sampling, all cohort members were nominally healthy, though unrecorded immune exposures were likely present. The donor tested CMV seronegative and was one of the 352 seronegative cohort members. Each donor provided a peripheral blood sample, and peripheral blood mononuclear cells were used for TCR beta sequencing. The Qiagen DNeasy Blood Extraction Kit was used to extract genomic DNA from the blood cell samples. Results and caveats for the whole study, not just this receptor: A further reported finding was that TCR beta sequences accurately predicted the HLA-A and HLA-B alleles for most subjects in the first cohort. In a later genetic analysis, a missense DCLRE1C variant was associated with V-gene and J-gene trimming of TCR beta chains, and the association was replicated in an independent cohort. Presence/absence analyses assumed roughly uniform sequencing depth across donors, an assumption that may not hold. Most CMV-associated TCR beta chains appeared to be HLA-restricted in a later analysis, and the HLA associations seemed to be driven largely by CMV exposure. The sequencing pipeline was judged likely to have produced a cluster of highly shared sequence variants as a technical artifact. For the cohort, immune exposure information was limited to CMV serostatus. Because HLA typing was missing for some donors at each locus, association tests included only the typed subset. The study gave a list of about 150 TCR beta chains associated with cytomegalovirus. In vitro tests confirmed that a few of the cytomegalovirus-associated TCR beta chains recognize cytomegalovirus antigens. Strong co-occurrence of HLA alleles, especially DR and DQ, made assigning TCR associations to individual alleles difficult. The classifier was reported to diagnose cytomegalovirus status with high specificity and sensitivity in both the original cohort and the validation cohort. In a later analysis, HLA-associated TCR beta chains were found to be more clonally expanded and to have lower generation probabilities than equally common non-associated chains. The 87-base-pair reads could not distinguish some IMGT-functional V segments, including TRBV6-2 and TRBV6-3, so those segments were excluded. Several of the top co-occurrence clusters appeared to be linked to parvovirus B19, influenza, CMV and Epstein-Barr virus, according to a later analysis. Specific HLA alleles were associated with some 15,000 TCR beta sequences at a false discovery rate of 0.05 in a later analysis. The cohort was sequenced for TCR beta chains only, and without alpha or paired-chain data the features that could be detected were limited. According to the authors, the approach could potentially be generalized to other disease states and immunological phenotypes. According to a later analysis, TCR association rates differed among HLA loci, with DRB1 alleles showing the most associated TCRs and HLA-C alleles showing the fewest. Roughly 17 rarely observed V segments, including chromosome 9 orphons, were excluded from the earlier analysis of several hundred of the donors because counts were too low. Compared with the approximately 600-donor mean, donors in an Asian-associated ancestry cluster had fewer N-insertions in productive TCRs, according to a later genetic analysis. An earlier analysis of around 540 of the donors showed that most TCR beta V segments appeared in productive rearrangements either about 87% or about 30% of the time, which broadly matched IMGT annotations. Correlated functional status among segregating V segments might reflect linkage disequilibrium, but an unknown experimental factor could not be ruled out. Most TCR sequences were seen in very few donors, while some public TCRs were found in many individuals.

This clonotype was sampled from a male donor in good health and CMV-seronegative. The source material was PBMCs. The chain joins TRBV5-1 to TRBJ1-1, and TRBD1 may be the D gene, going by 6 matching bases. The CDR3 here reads CASSHGQTNTEAFF. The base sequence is TGCGCCAGCAGCCACGGACAGACTAACACTGAAGCTTTCTTT.